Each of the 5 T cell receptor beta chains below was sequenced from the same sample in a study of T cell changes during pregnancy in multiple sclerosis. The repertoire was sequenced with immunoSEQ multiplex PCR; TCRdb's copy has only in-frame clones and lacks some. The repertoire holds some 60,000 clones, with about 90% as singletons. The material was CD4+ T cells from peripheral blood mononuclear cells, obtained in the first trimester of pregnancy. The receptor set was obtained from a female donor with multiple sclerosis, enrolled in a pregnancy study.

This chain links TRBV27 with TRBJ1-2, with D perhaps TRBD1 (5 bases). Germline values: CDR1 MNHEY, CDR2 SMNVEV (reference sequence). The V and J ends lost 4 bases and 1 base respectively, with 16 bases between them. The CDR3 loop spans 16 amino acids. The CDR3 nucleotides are TGTGCCAGCAGTTCCGTCAGGGTGGTGAGTAACTATGGCTACACCTTC. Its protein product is CASSSVRVVSNYGYTF.

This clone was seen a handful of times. For the CDR3, the DNA is TGTGCCAGCAGCTTATACGGTAACGGGAATTCACCCCTCCACTTT. Encoded protein: CASSLYGNGNSPLHF. The chain couples TRBV7-3 to TRBJ1-6, with D unclear. The CDR3 is 15 amino acids. CDR1 is SGHTA, CDR2 FQGTGA, per germline. Trimming stripped 2 bases from V and 7 bases from J, with 12 bases between.

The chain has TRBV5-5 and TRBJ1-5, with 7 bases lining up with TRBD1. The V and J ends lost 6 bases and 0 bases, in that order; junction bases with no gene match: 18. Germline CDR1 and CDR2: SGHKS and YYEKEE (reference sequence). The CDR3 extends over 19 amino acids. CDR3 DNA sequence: TGTGCCAGCAAGCGCCCAGGAGGGGGCGCGGGGTATAGCAATCAGCCCCAGCATTTT. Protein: CASKRPGGGAGYSNQPQHF.

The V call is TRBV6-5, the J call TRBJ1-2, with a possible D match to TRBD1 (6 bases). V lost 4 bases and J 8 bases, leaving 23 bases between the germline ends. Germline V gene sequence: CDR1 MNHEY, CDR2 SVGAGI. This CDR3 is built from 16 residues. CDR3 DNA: TGTGCCAGCAGTTGGTTACCGTCGGCGGGGGGCCTCGGCTACACCTTC. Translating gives CASSWLPSAGGLGYTF.

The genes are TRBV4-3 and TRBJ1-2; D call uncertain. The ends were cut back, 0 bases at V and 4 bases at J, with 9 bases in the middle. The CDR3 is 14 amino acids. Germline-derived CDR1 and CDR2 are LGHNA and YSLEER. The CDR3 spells CASSQDLTVYGYTF. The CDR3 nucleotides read TGCGCCAGCAGCCAAGACCTCACAGTCTATGGCTACACCTTC.